In this sample, the clone carrying this T cell receptor beta chain turned up once. Its target is unknown. The sample belongs to a study of T cell responses to AZD1222 COVID-19 vaccine. Study summary: Second-dose schedules of about 4 or about 12 weeks were combined.

This CDR3 has 12 amino acids. Germline V gene sequence: CDR1 SEHNR, CDR2 FQNEAQ (reference sequence). With 3 bases removed from V and 6 bases from J, the gap between germline ends came to 6 bases. Whole-study results and caveats: At study baseline, merely a handful of AZD1222 recipients were seropositive. Clonal diversity was possibly underestimated, and the donors were mostly white British, with more females. Dominant CD4 TCR responses targeted spike regions 160-218 and 743-854.

Produced via immunoSEQ multiplex PCR; TCRdb's table is partial and in-frame only. The table records 170,000 or so clones, around 87% of them present only once. V usage is TRBV7-9 and J usage is TRBJ1-5, with D unclear. Sample: peripheral blood, taken on day 0 of AZD1222 vaccination. The clonotype originates from an adult in good health. In nucleotides, the CDR3 is TGTGCCAGCAGCTTGTGGAGTCAGCCCCAGCATTTT. It codes for CASSLWSQPQHF.